The rows below give T cell receptor beta chains drawn from one sample of a study of cytomegalovirus exposure and HLA in healthy donors. The data were produced by immunoSEQ multiplex PCR, yet TCRdb's version contains in-frame clones alone and is incomplete. The profile shows 100,000 or so clones, roughly 73% of them singletons. The sequencing input was PBMCs. These receptors all come from a man aged 35 to 55 in good health and CMV-seronegative. CDR3s include the opening cysteine and the closing phenylalanine or tryptophan. D genes are given only for firm matches. Rows give clone size only sometimes, using once, few, many, or a class for an expanded clone.

size	D	V	J	CDR3	DNA
.	TRBD1	TRBV6-4	TRBJ1-1	CASSQTGANTEAFF	TGTGCCAGCAGTCAGACAGGGGCCAACACTGAAGCTTTCTTT
.	TRBD1	TRBV4-3	TRBJ2-2	CASSQDGDRAAPGELFF	TGCGCCAGCAGCCAAGATGGGGACAGGGCCGCCCCCGGGGAGCTGTTTTTT
.	.	TRBV27	TRBJ2-7	CASSLKRSHEQYF	TGTGCCAGCAGTTTAAAGCGCAGCCACGAGCAGTACTTC
.	TRBD1	TRBV9	TRBJ1-1	CASSVREGAGTEAFF	TGTGCCAGCAGCGTCCGTGAGGGGGCGGGCACTGAAGCTTTCTTT
.	.	TRBV4-1	TRBJ1-3	CASSQHRGLRNTIYF	TGCGCCAGCAGCCAACATAGGGGTCTCAGAAACACCATATATTTT
.	.	TRBV6-4	TRBJ1-5	CASSGLSRGNQPQHF	TGTGCCAGCAGTGGGTTAAGCAGGGGCAATCAGCCCCAGCATTTT
.	TRBD1	TRBV5-6	TRBJ2-7	CASSLAPHRGTIYEQYF	TGTGCCAGCAGCTTGGCCCCCCACAGGGGCACTATATACGAGCAGTACTTC
.	TRBD1	TRBV5-4	TRBJ1-1	CASSSQDRGGTEAFF	TGTGCCAGCAGCTCCCAGGACAGGGGAGGCACTGAAGCTTTCTTT
.	.	TRBV5-1	TRBJ2-7	CASSFDPQGHEQYF	TGCGCCAGCAGCTTCGACCCCCAGGGCCACGAGCAGTACTTC
.	.	TRBV4-1	TRBJ1-5	CASSQGAGDLALPQHF	TGCGCCAGCAGCCAAGGTGCAGGGGATCTGGCTCTGCCCCAGCATTTT
.	.	TRBV4-1	TRBJ2-4	CASSQGLLRGAKNIQYF	TGCGCCAGCAGCCAAGGTCTATTGAGAGGAGCCAAAAACATTCAGTACTTC
.	TRBD1	TRBV11-2	TRBJ1-4	CASSQDRESEKLFF	TGTGCCAGCAGCCAGGACAGGGAGAGTGAAAAACTGTTTTTT
.	.	TRBV7-2	TRBJ1-2	CASSLVRADYYGYTF	TGTGCCAGCAGCTTAGTGAGGGCGGACTACTATGGCTACACCTTC
.	TRBD1	TRBV6-5	TRBJ2-7	CASSQRQGYEQYF	TGTGCCAGCAGTCAACGACAGGGCTACGAGCAGTACTTC
many	TRBD1	TRBV27	TRBJ1-4	CASSPRQGLNEKLFF	TGTGCCAGCAGTCCAAGACAGGGGCTTAATGAAAAACTGTTTTTT
.	TRBD1	TRBV2	TRBJ2-1	CASMSDRVDEQFF	TGTGCCAGCATGTCGGACAGGGTCGATGAGCAGTTCTTC
.	.	TRBV28	TRBJ1-5	CASSWSGSQPQHF	TGTGCCAGCAGTTGGTCTGGCAGTCAGCCCCAGCATTTT
.	.	TRBV6-5	TRBJ2-5	CASSYLGGQQETQYF	TGTGCCAGCAGTTACCTAGGGGGACAACAAGAGACCCAGTACTTC
.	.	TRBV28	TRBJ1-5	CASTLMPGSSQHF	TGTGCCAGCACCCTTATGCCGGGTTCGTCCCAGCATTTT
.	TRBD1	TRBV9	TRBJ1-1	CASSVGTGYDTEAFF	TGTGCCAGCAGCGTAGGGACAGGGTATGACACTGAAGCTTTCTTT
.	.	TRBV6-1	TRBJ1-5	CASSEEYAGSNQPQHF	TGTGCCAGCAGTGAAGAATACGCGGGAAGCAATCAGCCCCAGCATTTT
.	.	TRBV19	TRBJ2-3	CASSIVPVQTDTQYF	TGTGCCAGTAGTATAGTGCCAGTCCAGACAGATACGCAGTATTTT
.	.	TRBV7-2	TRBJ2-1	CASSLGIRGQFF	TGTGCCAGCAGCTTGGGAATCCGGGGGCAGTTCTTC
.	.	TRBV19	TRBJ2-5	CASSMAQQETQYF	TGTGCCAGTAGTATGGCCCAGCAAGAGACCCAGTACTTC
.	TRBD1	TRBV27	TRBJ1-6	CASSRSVKEGAHSPLHF	TGTGCCAGCAGTCGATCGGTGAAAGAGGGGGCTCATTCACCCCTCCACTTT
once	.	TRBV7-9	TRBJ1-5	CASSLAPQGPNQPQHF	TGTGCCAGCAGCTTAGCGCCGCAGGGGCCCAATCAGCCCCAGCATTTT
once	.	TRBV7-2	TRBJ2-5	CASTSGQETQYF	TGTGCCAGCACTAGTGGCCAAGAGACCCAGTACTTC
few	TRBD1	TRBV19	TRBJ1-1	CASNDRGLDTEAFF	TGTGCCAGTAATGACAGGGGTTTGGACACTGAAGCTTTCTTT
once	.	TRBV19	TRBJ1-2	CASSPPMHGYTF	TGTGCCAGTAGTCCCCCTATGCATGGCTACACCTTC
.	TRBD1	TRBV6-1	TRBJ2-7	CASSEFRDRVLYEQYF	TGTGCCAGCAGTGAATTCCGGGACAGGGTTCTATACGAGCAGTACTTC
few	.	TRBV2	TRBJ1-4	CASSRDGNEKLFF	TGTGCCAGCTCCCGGGATGGTAATGAAAAACTGTTTTTT
.	.	TRBV7-9	TRBJ2-2	CASSLDGGGELFF	TGTGCCAGCAGCTTAGATGGAGGCGGGGAGCTGTTTTTT
once	.	TRBV29-1	TRBJ2-5	CSGDFGDYHRETQYF	TGCAGCGGGGACTTCGGAGACTATCATCGGGAGACCCAGTACTTC
.	TRBD1	TRBV11-3	TRBJ2-2	CASSLVGTANTGELFF	TGTGCCAGCAGCTTAGTGGGGACAGCTAACACCGGGGAGCTGTTTTTT
few	TRBD1	TRBV6-6	TRBJ1-5	CASSLHRGSNQPQHF	TGTGCCAGCAGCTTACACAGGGGAAGCAATCAGCCCCAGCATTTT
few	.	TRBV29-1	TRBJ2-5	CSVRGTNDGETQYF	TGCAGCGTTAGGGGGACAAATGATGGGGAGACCCAGTACTTC
.	TRBD1	TRBV19	TRBJ2-3	CASSLLTGGKSTDTQYF	TGTGCCAGTAGTCTCCTAACAGGGGGGAAAAGCACAGATACGCAGTATTTT
.	.	TRBV6-4	TRBJ1-5	CASSDSMSPRNQPQHF	TGTGCCAGCAGTGACTCGATGTCACCCCGGAATCAGCCCCAGCATTTT
.	.	TRBV2	TRBJ1-6	CASVYPPGNHSPLHF	TGTGCCAGCGTCTACCCCCCGGGAAATCATTCACCCCTCCACTTT
.	TRBD2	TRBV7-9	TRBJ2-5	CASSLLAGGFGETQYF	TGTGCCAGCAGCTTACTGGCGGGGGGCTTCGGAGAGACCCAGTACTTC
few	.	TRBV15	TRBJ1-5	CATSRNGEQPQHF	TGTGCCACCAGCCGTAACGGGGAGCAGCCCCAGCATTTT
once	.	TRBV12-5	TRBJ2-3	CASGFLLDTDTQYF	TGTGCTAGTGGTTTTTTACTAGACACAGATACGCAGTATTTT
.	.	TRBV5-6	TRBJ2-3	CASSEGTGADTQYF	TGTGCCAGCAGTGAGGGGACGGGAGCAGATACGCAGTATTTT
.	TRBD1	TRBV19	TRBJ1-5	CASSKGQADSQPQHF	TGTGCCAGTAGTAAGGGACAGGCGGATAGTCAGCCCCAGCATTTT
.	.	TRBV6-6	TRBJ2-3	CASRGIGVSTDTQYF	TGTGCCAGCAGGGGAATCGGGGTTAGCACAGATACGCAGTATTTT
.	.	TRBV27	TRBJ1-2	CASSFRPGWDGYTF	TGTGCCAGCAGTTTTCGTCCAGGGTGGGATGGCTACACCTTC
.	TRBD1	TRBV7-8	TRBJ2-7	CASSYRQGGEQYF	TGTGCCAGCAGCTACCGACAGGGTGGCGAGCAGTACTTC
.	.	TRBV10-3	TRBJ1-2	CAISAQTGAPAYGYTF	TGTGCCATCAGTGCACAAACAGGAGCCCCGGCCTATGGCTACACCTTC
.	.	TRBV18	TRBJ1-5	CASSPSSNQPQHF	TGTGCCAGCTCACCATCAAGCAATCAGCCCCAGCATTTT
.	TRBD2	TRBV7-3	TRBJ2-1	CASSLRAGAYNEQFF	TGTGCCAGCAGCTTAAGAGCGGGGGCCTACAATGAGCAGTTCTTC
few	TRBD2	TRBV9	TRBJ2-3	CASSVLAGGLADTQYF	TGTGCCAGCAGCGTCTTAGCGGGGGGGCTCGCAGATACGCAGTATTTT
.	.	TRBV5-6	TRBJ1-4	CASSLKTAGLKTNEKLFF	TGTGCCAGCAGCTTGAAGACGGCCGGACTTAAAACTAATGAAAAACTGTTTTTT
.	TRBD2	TRBV10-3	TRBJ2-1	CAISDSGGANEQFF	TGTGCCATCAGTGATAGCGGGGGGGCCAATGAGCAGTTCTTC
.	.	TRBV5-1	TRBJ2-1	CASRRPIGVGNEQFF	TGCGCCAGCAGACGACCGATCGGGGTGGGTAATGAGCAGTTCTTC
.	.	TRBV5-6	TRBJ1-6	CASSFLARGPDNSPLHF	TGTGCCAGCAGCTTTTTAGCCAGAGGGCCTGATAATTCACCCCTCCACTTT
.	TRBD2	TRBV7-2	TRBJ2-7	CASSLVLSGGTYEQYF	TGTGCCAGCAGCTTAGTGCTGAGCGGGGGGACCTACGAGCAGTACTTC
few	.	TRBV7-8	TRBJ1-6	CASSYSRLASPLHF	TGTGCCAGCAGCTATAGTCGACTTGCGTCACCCCTCCACTTT
.	TRBD2	TRBV5-4	TRBJ2-2	CASNEAGVNTGELFF	TGTGCCAGCAACGAGGCGGGGGTCAACACCGGGGAGCTGTTTTTT